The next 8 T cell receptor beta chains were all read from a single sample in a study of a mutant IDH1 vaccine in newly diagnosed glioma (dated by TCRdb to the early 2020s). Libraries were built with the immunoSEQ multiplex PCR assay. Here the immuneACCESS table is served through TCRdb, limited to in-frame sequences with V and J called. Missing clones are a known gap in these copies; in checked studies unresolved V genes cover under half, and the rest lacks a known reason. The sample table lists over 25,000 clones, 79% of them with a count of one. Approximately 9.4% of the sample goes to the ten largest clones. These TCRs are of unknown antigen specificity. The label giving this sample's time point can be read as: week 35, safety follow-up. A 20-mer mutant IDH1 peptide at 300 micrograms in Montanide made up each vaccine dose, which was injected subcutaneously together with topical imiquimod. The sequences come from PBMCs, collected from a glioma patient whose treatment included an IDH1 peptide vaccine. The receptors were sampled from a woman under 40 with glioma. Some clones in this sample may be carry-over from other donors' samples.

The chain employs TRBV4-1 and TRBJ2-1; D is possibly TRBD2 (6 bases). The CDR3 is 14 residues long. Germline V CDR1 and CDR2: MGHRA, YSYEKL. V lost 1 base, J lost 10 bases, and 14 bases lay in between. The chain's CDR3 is CASSQALLGGEQFF. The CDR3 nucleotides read TGCGCCAGCAGCCAAGCCCTACTTGGGGGGGAGCAGTTCTTC.

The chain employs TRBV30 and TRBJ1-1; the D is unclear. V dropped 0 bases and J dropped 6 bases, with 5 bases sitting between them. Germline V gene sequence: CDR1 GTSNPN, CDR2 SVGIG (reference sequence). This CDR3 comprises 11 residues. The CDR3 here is CAWSVGPEAFF. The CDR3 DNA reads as TGTGCCTGGAGTGTGGGTCCTGAAGCTTTCTTT.

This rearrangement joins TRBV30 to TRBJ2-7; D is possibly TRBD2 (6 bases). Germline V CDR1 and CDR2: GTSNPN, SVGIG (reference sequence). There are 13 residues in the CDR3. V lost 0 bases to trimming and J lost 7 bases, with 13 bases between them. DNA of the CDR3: TGTGCCTGGAGTGTAACGTTTCGGGGGGAGCAGTACTTC. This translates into CAWSVTFRGEQYF. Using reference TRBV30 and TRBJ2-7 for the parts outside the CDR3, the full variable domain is SQTIHQWPATLVQPVGSPLSLECTVEGTSNPNLYWYRQAAGRGLQLLFYSVGIGQISSEVPQNLSASRPQDRQFILSSKKLLLSDSGFYLCAWSVTFRGEQYFGPGTRLTVT.

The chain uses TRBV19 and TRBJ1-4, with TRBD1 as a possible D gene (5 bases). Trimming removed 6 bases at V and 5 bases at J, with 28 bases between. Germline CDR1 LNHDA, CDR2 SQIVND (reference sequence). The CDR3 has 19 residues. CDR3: CASSHKDTLYQERNEKLFF. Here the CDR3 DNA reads TGTGCCAGTAGCCACAAGGACACGTTATACCAAGAGAGGAATGAAAAACTGTTTTTT. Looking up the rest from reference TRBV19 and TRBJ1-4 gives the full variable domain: DGGITQSPKYLFRKEGQNVTLSCEQNLNHDAMYWYRQDPGQGLRLIYYSQIVNDFQKGDIAEGYSVSREKKESFPLTVTSAQKNPTAFYLCASSHKDTLYQERNEKLFFGSGTQLSVL.

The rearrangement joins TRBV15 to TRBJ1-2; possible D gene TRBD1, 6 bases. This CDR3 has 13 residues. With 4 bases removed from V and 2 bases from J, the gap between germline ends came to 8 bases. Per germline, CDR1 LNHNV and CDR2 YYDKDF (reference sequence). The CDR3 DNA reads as TGTGCCACCAGCAAGGACAGAAACTATGGCTACACCTTC. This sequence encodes CATSKDRNYGYTF.

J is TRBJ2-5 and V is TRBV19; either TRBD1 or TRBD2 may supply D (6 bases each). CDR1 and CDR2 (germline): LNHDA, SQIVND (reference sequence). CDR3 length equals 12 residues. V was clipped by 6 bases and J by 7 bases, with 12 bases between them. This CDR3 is CASSRTAGTQYF. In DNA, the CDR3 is TGTGCCAGTAGCCGGACAGCGGGGACCCAGTACTTC. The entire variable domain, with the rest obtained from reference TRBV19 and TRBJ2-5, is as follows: DGGITQSPKYLFRKEGQNVTLSCEQNLNHDAMYWYRQDPGQGLRLIYYSQIVNDFQKGDIAEGYSVSREKKESFPLTVTSAQKNPTAFYLCASSRTAGTQYFGPGTRLLVL.

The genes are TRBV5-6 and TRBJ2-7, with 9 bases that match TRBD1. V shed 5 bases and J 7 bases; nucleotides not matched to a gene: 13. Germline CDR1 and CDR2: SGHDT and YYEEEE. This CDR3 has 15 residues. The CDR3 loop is CASSQRGTGMREQYF. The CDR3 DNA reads TGTGCCAGCAGTCAAAGGGGGACAGGGATGAGGGAGCAGTACTTC. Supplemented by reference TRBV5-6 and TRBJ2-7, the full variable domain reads DAGVTQSPTHLIKTRGQQVTLRCSPKSGHDTVSWYQQALGQGPQFIFQYYEEEERQRGNFPDRFSGHQFPNYSSELNVNALLLGDSALYLCASSQRGTGMREQYFGPGTRLTVT.

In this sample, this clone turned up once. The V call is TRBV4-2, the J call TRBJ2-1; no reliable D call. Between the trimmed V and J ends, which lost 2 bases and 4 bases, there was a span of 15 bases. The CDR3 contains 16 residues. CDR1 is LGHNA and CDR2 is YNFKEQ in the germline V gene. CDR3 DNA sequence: TGTGCCAGCAGCCAACCCACCGACCTCTTTTACAATGAGCAGTTCTTC. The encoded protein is CASSQPTDLFYNEQFF.